This T cell receptor (beta chain) was identified during a study of CD8 T cells in ankylosing spondylitis. Quantitative 5'-RACE with molecular barcodes was used to make the TCR beta libraries. TCRdb fed the 5' RACE reads into MiXCR, producing one record per CDR3 protein. In the table there are about 150,000 distinct CDR3 sequences, 44% of which are singletons. This clonotype was detected a few times. Losses at the gene ends were 0 bases for V and 2 bases for J; bases not matched to a gene: 3. The CDR3 length is 15 residues. Germline V gene lookup returns CDR1 SQVTM and CDR2 ANQGSEA. The V gene is TRBV29-1, the J gene TRBJ2-3; 9 nucleotides align to TRBD1. This TCR was sampled from a male donor with ankylosing spondylitis. Material: synovial fluid, either unsorted or a sorted T cell fraction (not recorded which). In DNA, the CDR3 is TGCAGCGTTGAAGACGACAGGGGGTCCACAGATACGCAGTATTTT. Translating it yields CSVEDDRGSTDTQYF.